Following are 8 T cell receptor beta chains from one sample sequenced in a study of T cells in Graves' hyperthyroidism and ophthalmopathy. Using RNA transcripts as the source, TCR beta CDR3 regions were amplified. HTBI primers were the set used in a first-round RT-PCR of the TCR CDR3. MiXCR, run by TCRdb on the multiplex PCR reads, gives a single entry per CDR3 protein. The sample consists of approximately 400,000 distinct CDR3 sequences, about 15% of them appearing once. Sequenced sample: blood. The receptor set was obtained from a woman aged 18-30 years with Graves' hyperthyroidism.

Notes on this clonotype: This may arise from a read error, as a much more abundant clone is one base away. The CDR3 spells CASSDLDRGGGKLFF. Written as DNA, the CDR3 is TGTGCCAGCAGTGATCTAGACAGGGGAGGTGGAAAACTGTTTTTT. The chain links TRBV2 to TRBJ1-4; 8 bases map to TRBD1. The germline V gene has CDR1 SNHLY and CDR2 FYNNEI. The CDR3 consists of 15 residues. The V segment lost 3 bases and the J segment 10 bases; nucleotides outside the gene matches: 10.

V is TRBV12-3 or TRBV12-4 and J is TRBJ2-2; no clear D gene. V lost 7 bases to trimming and J lost 7 bases, with 10 bases between them. CDR3 length: 12 amino acids. As DNA, the CDR3 is TGTGCCAGCACCTTTATCCACGGGGAGCTGTTTTTT. This codes for CASTFIHGELFF.

This clonotype was counted at least ten times. The chain couples TRBV6-2 or TRBV6-3 to TRBJ1-5; 7 nucleotides align to TRBD1. Germline CDR1 MNHEY, CDR2 SVGEGT. V dropped 5 bases and J dropped 6; count of bases not matched to a gene: 13. The CDR3 contains 16 residues. Here the CDR3 DNA reads TGTGCCAGCAGTAAACCCGACAGGGTATTAGGTCAGCCCCAGCATTTT. Encoded protein: CASSKPDRVLGQPQHF.

This clonotype was detected many times. This chain uses TRBV6-1 with TRBJ2-1; D is ambiguous. There are 14 residues in the CDR3. From germline, CDR1 is MNHNS and CDR2 SASEGT. V dropped 7 bases and J dropped 7 bases, with 17 bases sitting between them. CDR3 in amino acids: CASTQTGPFNEQFF. In nucleotides, the CDR3 is TGTGCCAGCACCCAAACCGGACCATTTAATGAGCAGTTCTTC.

In this sample, this clonotype turned up a few times. V and J are TRBV7-9 and TRBJ2-7; D unclear. This CDR3 has 12 residues. V lost 5 bases to trimming and J lost 8 bases, with 13 bases between them. Germline V gene sequence: CDR1 SEHNR, CDR2 FQNEAQ (reference sequence). The CDR3 bases are TGTGCCAGCAGCCGGCGGCAAGAAAAGCAGTACTTC. Protein product: CASSRRQEKQYF.

The gene calls are TRBV20-1 and TRBJ2-1, with 12 bases fitting TRBD2. The J segment lost 0 bases and the V segment lost 5 bases, leaving 5 bases of the junction unmatched. This CDR3 has 16 residues. Per germline, CDR1 DFQATT and CDR2 SNEGSKA (reference sequence). CDR3 DNA sequence: TGCAGTGCTCCGACTAGCGGGGGAAGCTCCTACAATGAGCAGTTCTTC. As protein: CSAPTSGGSSYNEQFF.

This clonotype was observed at least ten times. V and J are TRBV6-2 or TRBV6-3 and TRBJ1-5; the D is unclear. V lost 7 bases, J lost 0 bases, and 13 bases lay in between. The CDR3 extends over 15 amino acids. Germline-derived CDR1 and CDR2 are MNHEY and SVGEGT. The CDR3 reads CASKTAGYSNQPQHF. In DNA form, the CDR3 reads TGTGCCAGCAAAACGGCGGGGTATAGCAATCAGCCCCAGCATTTT.

The genes are TRBV7-9 and TRBJ1-4, with D perhaps TRBD1 (6 bases). V lost 5 bases to trimming and J lost 2 bases, with 9 bases between them. Germline CDR1 SEHNR, CDR2 FQNEAQ (reference sequence). The CDR3 extends over 14 amino acids. The CDR3 nucleotides read TGTGCCAGCAGCCCAGGGGAGACTAATGAAAAACTGTTTTTT. It encodes CASSPGETNEKLFF.